These 24 T cell receptor beta chains were sequenced from one sample in a study of cytomegalovirus exposure and HLA in healthy donors. Use of 60 Vbeta and 13 Jbeta primers characterized the PCR. Produced via immunoSEQ multiplex PCR; TCRdb's table is partial and in-frame only. There are fewer than 100,000 clones in the sample; about three quarters occur only once, and around 2.7% lies in the top ten. Specimen: PBMCs. Every receptor here comes from a male donor in good health and CMV-seropositive.

The V call is TRBV4-1, the J call TRBJ2-3, with TRBD2 matching over 8 bases. Germline CDR1 is MGHRA and CDR2 is YSYEKL. After removal of 5 bases from V and 4 bases from J, the junction contained 8 bases not matched to a gene. This CDR3 has 15 amino acids. CDR3 sequence reads: CASSWGAGVSDTQYF. CDR3 coding DNA: TGCGCCAGCAGCTGGGGAGCGGGAGTTTCAGATACGCAGTATTTT.

The genes are TRBV4-1 and TRBJ2-4; 13 bases align to TRBD2. Germline assignment: CDR1 MGHRA and CDR2 YSYEKL. The CDR3 loop spans 19 amino acids. The junction had 9 bases not matched to a gene; V was cut back by 4 bases and J by 0 bases. The CDR3 bases are TGCGCCAGCAGCCCCCGACTAGCGGGAGGTGAATTAGCCAAAAACATTCAGTACTTC. Translation: CASSPRLAGGELAKNIQYF.

This sequence joins TRBV2 and TRBJ2-5; TRBD2 aligns across 10 bases. Germline V lookup: CDR1 SNHLY, CDR2 FYNNEI. V lost 4 bases to trimming and J lost 9 bases; unmatched junction nucleotides: 5. CDR3 size: 13 residues. DNA of the CDR3: TGTGCCAGCAGTGTCGAGCGGGGGGGTGCCCAGTACTTC. Protein: CASSVERGGAQYF.

This chain links TRBV18 with TRBJ2-7; 9 bases are shared with TRBD2. The CDR3 contains 15 residues. The J segment lost 4 bases and the V segment lost 3 bases, leaving 7 bases of the junction unmatched. CDR1 KGHSH and CDR2 LQKENI come from the germline V gene. The CDR3 here is CASSPNSGSGYEQYF. The CDR3 region has the DNA TGTGCCAGCTCACCTAATAGCGGGAGTGGTTACGAGCAGTACTTC.

A few counts support this clone. The chain is built from TRBV28 and TRBJ2-6, with a weak D call TRBD1 (6 bases). CDR1 and CDR2 (germline): MDHEN, SYDVKM. This CDR3 spans 14 amino acids. Between the trimmed V and J ends, which lost 5 bases and 2 bases, there was a span of 7 bases. CDR3 region: CASSGGTGANVLTF. The CDR3 nucleotides are TGTGCCAGCAGTGGGGGCACTGGGGCCAACGTCCTGACTTTC.

The rearrangement joins TRBV15 to TRBJ2-7, with a weak D call TRBD1 (6 bases). V was pared by 0 bases and J by 3 bases, with 9 bases between. This CDR3 has 14 residues. In germline, CDR1 is LNHNV, CDR2 YYDKDF (reference sequence). The CDR3 sequence: CATSRDKQGYEQYF. DNA for the CDR3: TGTGCCACCAGCAGAGATAAACAGGGCTACGAGCAGTACTTC.

This clone appeared a few times. The chain combines TRBV7-2 with TRBJ2-3; possibly TRBD2 for D (6 bases). Germline V lookup: CDR1 SGHTA, CDR2 FQGNSA. CDR3 length: 16 amino acids. V was cut by 0 bases and J by 6 bases, with 16 bases left in between. The CDR3 DNA reads as TGTGCCAGCAGCTTAGCGGGGGGAGCAGGAGGGGATACGCAGTATTTT. Translation: CASSLAGGAGGDTQYF.

The rearrangement joins TRBV7-8 to TRBJ2-1, with 10 bases matching TRBD1. With 5 bases clipped from V and 7 bases from J, the junction kept 5 bases outside the gene matches. Germline CDR1 SGHVS, CDR2 FQNEAQ. The CDR3 totals 14 residues. CDR3 nucleotides: TGTGCCAGCAGCCCCAGACAGGGGGCAAATGAGCAGTTCTTC. It translates to CASSPRQGANEQFF.

The CDR3 loop reads CASSLIQGHQPQHF. The CDR3, as DNA: TGTGCCAGCAGTTTAATACAGGGTCATCAGCCCCAGCATTTT. This chain links TRBV27 with TRBJ1-5, with D tentatively TRBD1 (6 bases). CDR1 and CDR2 from the germline V gene are MNHEY and SMNVEV (reference sequence). The CDR3 spans 14 residues. Trimming took 2 bases from V and 5 from J, leaving 10 bases between them.

The rearrangement joins TRBV7-2 to TRBJ2-2; 11 bases are a match to TRBD1. The trim removed 8 bases at V and 7 bases at J, leaving 9 bases unmatched. CDR1 and CDR2 from the germline V gene are SGHTA and FQGNSA. The CDR3 runs to 15 residues. CDR3 sequence: CASQGDRGKVGELFF. CDR3 bases: TGTGCCAGCCAAGGGGACAGGGGGAAAGTCGGGGAGCTGTTTTTT.

The chain recombines TRBV9 with TRBJ2-2, with D maybe TRBD2 (7 bases). Trimming stripped 0 bases from V and 6 bases from J, with 15 bases between. The CDR3 has 16 amino acids. Germline V gene data show CDR1 as SGDLS and CDR2 as YYNGEE. Here the CDR3 DNA reads TGTGCCAGCAGCGTAGTACCGGGGGGCGCGGCCGGGGAGCTGTTTTTT. This sequence encodes CASSVVPGGAAGELFF.

This clone is medium-sized. The chain combines TRBV7-8 with TRBJ2-1; 7 nucleotides align to TRBD2. In germline, CDR1 is SGHVS, CDR2 FQNEAQ. The J segment lost 6 bases and the V segment lost 5 bases, leaving 7 bases of the junction unmatched. The CDR3 is 14 residues long. The DNA of the CDR3 is TGTGCCAGCAGCATAGGGACTACCGGCAATGAGCAGTTCTTC. Protein: CASSIGTTGNEQFF.

The chain uses TRBV7-9 and TRBJ2-1, with a weak D call TRBD2 (6 bases). V gave up 5 bases and J gave up 3 bases, with 23 bases separating them. The CDR3 covers 18 residues. Germline CDR1 is SEHNR and CDR2 is FQNEAQ (reference sequence). In nucleotides, the CDR3 is TGTGCCAGCAGCCGGGGCGGAGGGATCCCTCCTAGCTACAATGAGCAGTTCTTC. Translating gives CASSRGGGIPPSYNEQFF.

This clone was seen only a few times. The chain employs TRBV7-9 and TRBJ1-4; D ambiguous. This CDR3 comprises 15 residues. Trimming took off 0 bases at V and 9 bases at J, with 14 bases between the two ends. The V gene's germline CDR1 is SEHNR and CDR2 FQNEAQ (reference sequence). CDR3 residues: CASSLAAAEDQKLFF. DNA for the CDR3: TGTGCCAGCAGCTTAGCGGCGGCAGAGGATCAAAAACTGTTTTTT.

The chain employs TRBV9 and TRBJ2-2; no firm D call. V was trimmed by 0 bases and J by 1 base, leaving 10 bases between them. There are 16 residues in the CDR3. Germline lookup yields CDR1 SGDLS and CDR2 YYNGEE. The CDR3 reads CASSVVWSQNTGELFF. The CDR3 DNA sequence: TGTGCCAGCAGCGTAGTTTGGTCACAGAACACCGGGGAGCTGTTTTTT.

V usage is TRBV5-6 and J usage is TRBJ2-1; D perhaps matches TRBD2 (6 bases). V was trimmed by 4 bases and J by 5 bases, leaving 28 bases between them. From germline, CDR1 is SGHDT and CDR2 YYEEEE. This CDR3 contains 19 residues. The CDR3 sequence: CASSAVMRWSRTNDNEQFF. The CDR3 bases are TGTGCCAGCAGCGCGGTGATGAGGTGGTCCCGGACTAACGACAATGAGCAGTTCTTC.

V and J are TRBV7-2 and TRBJ2-1, with D possibly matching TRBD2 (5 bases). This CDR3 contains 19 residues. In germline, CDR1 is SGHTA, CDR2 FQGNSA. Trimming left V 0 bases short and J 6 bases short, with 24 bases between. The CDR3 nucleotides read TGTGCCAGCAGCTTAGCCAGGTTGTGGGAGCGAGTTGGAGTCAATGAGCAGTTCTTC. This translates into CASSLARLWERVGVNEQFF.

This chain connects TRBV7-3 to TRBJ2-7; possible D gene TRBD1, 6 bases. The germline gives CDR1 SGHTA, CDR2 FQGTGA. This CDR3 spans 16 amino acids. With 5 bases removed from V and 3 bases from J, the gap between germline ends came to 20 bases. DNA of the CDR3: TGTGCCAGCAGCATGACTTGGACAGCTACCTTCTACGAGCAGTACTTC. Translated, it gives CASSMTWTATFYEQYF.

The CDR3 loop is CASLDRAYEQYF. The CDR3 DNA reads TGTGCCAGCCTGGACAGGGCCTACGAGCAGTACTTC. V usage is TRBV28 and J usage is TRBJ2-7, with 8 bases fitting TRBD1. This CDR3 is 12 amino acids long. CDR1 and CDR2 from the germline V gene are MDHEN and SYDVKM. Trimming took 8 bases from V and 2 from J; bases not matched to a gene: 2.

The chain uses TRBV19 and TRBJ2-7, with D perhaps matching TRBD1 (6 bases). CDR1 is LNHDA, CDR2 SQIVND, per germline (reference sequence). The CDR3 contains 15 residues. V dropped 7 bases and J dropped 0 bases, with 16 bases sitting between them. This CDR3 is CASTLSTGLSYEQYF. The CDR3 DNA reads as TGTGCCAGTACTTTATCGACAGGCCTCTCCTACGAGCAGTACTTC.

The sample holds a few counts of this clone. The V and J genes are TRBV27 and TRBJ2-3; D is possibly TRBD2 (6 bases). CDR1 and CDR2 (germline): MNHEY, SMNVEV (reference sequence). This CDR3 is built from 14 residues. The V end was cut by 3 bases, the J end by 6 bases, with 13 bases between. As DNA, the CDR3 is TGTGCCAGCAGTTTTCGGGGGTCCCGGGATACGCAGTATTTT. It yields the protein CASSFRGSRDTQYF.

The genes are TRBV5-8 and TRBJ2-7, with 8 positions matching TRBD2. The J segment lost 0 bases and the V segment lost 4 bases, leaving 0 bases of the junction unmatched. The CDR3 contains 13 residues. Germline CDR1 reads SGHTS; CDR2 reads YDEGEE. This CDR3 reads CASSREGSYEQYF. The DNA for the CDR3 is TGTGCCAGCAGCCGGGAGGGCTCCTACGAGCAGTACTTC. Drawing the rest from reference TRBV5-8 and TRBJ2-7, the complete variable domain is EAGVTQSPTHLIKTRGQQATLRCSPISGHTSVYWYQQALGLGLQFLLWYDEGEERNRGNFPPRFSGRQFPNYSSELNVNALELEDSALYLCASSREGSYEQYFGPGTRLTVT.

This clone was seen a handful of times. This chain links TRBV28 with TRBJ1-1; possible D gene TRBD1, 6 bases. Germline CDR1 MDHEN, CDR2 SYDVKM. V lost 5 bases to trimming and J lost 0 bases, with 10 bases between them. This CDR3 region has 14 residues. Here the CDR3 DNA reads TGTGCCAGCAGTCCGGACAGCATGAACACTGAAGCTTTCTTT. It yields the protein CASSPDSMNTEAFF.

J is TRBJ1-5 and V is TRBV19; TRBD1 matches 8 bases. With 4 bases clipped from V and 5 bases from J, the junction kept 7 bases outside the gene matches. Germline lookup yields CDR1 LNHDA and CDR2 SQIVND (reference sequence). The CDR3 runs to 15 residues. The CDR3 DNA is TGTGCCAGTAGTACCGGACAGGGATGGGATCAGCCCCAGCATTTT. This codes for CASSTGQGWDQPQHF.